The sequence of this T cell receptor (beta chain) was determined in a study of CD4 and CD8 cells across lung adenocarcinoma regions. Germline V lookup: CDR1 MNHNS, CDR2 SASEGT. The CDR3 extends over 14 amino acids. The V end lost 5 bases, the J end lost 7 bases, and 15 bases lay between the germline ends. In TCRdb, the PCR reads were re-called with MiXCR into one record per CDR3 protein. In the table there are roughly 20,000 distinct CDR3 sequences, roughly half of which are singletons. The sample was CD8+ T cells from the center of a lung tumor. The sequence came from a female donor with lung adenocarcinoma. The CD4 and CD8 labels of this study may be unreliable. The J gene is TRBJ2-1, the V gene TRBV6-1; D is undetermined. CDR3 in DNA: TGTGCCAGCAGTCCTGGATGGTCGTCGAATGAGCAGTTCTTC. Translation gives CASSPGWSSNEQFF.